This T cell receptor (beta chain) was sequenced for a study of Tregs in tolerant kidney transplant recipients. Points from the study as a whole: Activated donor B cell expansion appeared to reveal the most relevant donor-specific TCRbeta repertoire.

As regards this clone: What it binds is not known.

Assay: immunoSEQ multiplex PCR; the TCRdb copy retains only in-frame clones and omits some. Of approximately 41,000 clones in the sample, just under 97% were seen once. Sequencing input: Tregs from blood cultured with allogeneic cells. This TCR was sampled from a human donor in good health.

In DNA form, the CDR3 reads TGTGCCACCAGCAGCCGACCCGGGACAGGGGGCGTGCAGTACTTC. Amino acid sequence: CATSSRPGTGGVQYF. The chain has TRBV15 and TRBJ2-7, with TRBD1 identical over 12 bases. This CDR3 contains 15 residues. Per the germline V gene, CDR1 is LNHNV and CDR2 is YYDKDF (reference sequence). With 3 bases clipped from V and 9 bases from J, the junction kept 9 bases outside the gene matches.